This T cell receptor (beta chain) was retrieved from a study of blood T cells in healthy people across ages. Those donating, healthy Caucasian individuals from Russia, were aged roughly 6 to 100. Isolating PBMCs gave at least 7 million of these cells per sample. The CDR3 has 14 amino acids. Alongside a J-beta primer mix, a sample-barcoded 5' primer served in a second PCR lasting roughly 6 to 12 cycles. Every cDNA molecule bore a tag from a template-switch adaptor containing 12 random nucleotides. TCRdb redid the calling of the 5' RACE reads with MiXCR, one entry per CDR3 protein. The sample has 650,000 or so distinct CDR3 sequences, over 40% seen once.

The sequence was collected from an elderly woman in good health. Sequencing was carried out using blood. J is TRBJ2-7 and V is TRBV12-3 or TRBV12-4; possibly TRBD1 or TRBD2 for D (5 bases each). The J call may be in error: the DNA end matches TRBJ2-5 better. The DNA of the CDR3 is TGTGCCAGCAGTTTTGACCAGGGAGAAGAGACCCAGTACTTC. Protein: CASSFDQGEETQYF.